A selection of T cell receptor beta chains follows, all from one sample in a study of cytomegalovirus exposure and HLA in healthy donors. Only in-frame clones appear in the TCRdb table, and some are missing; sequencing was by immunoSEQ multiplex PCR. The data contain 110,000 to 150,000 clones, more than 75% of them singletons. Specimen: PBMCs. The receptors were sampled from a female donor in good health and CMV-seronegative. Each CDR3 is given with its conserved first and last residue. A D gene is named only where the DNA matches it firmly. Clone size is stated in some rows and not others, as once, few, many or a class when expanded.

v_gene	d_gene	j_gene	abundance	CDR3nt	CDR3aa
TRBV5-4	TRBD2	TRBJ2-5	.	TGTGCCAGCAGCCCGGGACTAGCGGAAGAGACCCAGTACTTC	CASSPGLAEETQYF
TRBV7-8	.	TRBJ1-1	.	TGTGCCAGCAGCCCCGGACAGCCGGGTAGGAACACTGAAGCTTTCTTT	CASSPGQPGRNTEAFF
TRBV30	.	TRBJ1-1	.	TGTGCCGGGGGCAGGGAAACTGAAGCTTTCTTT	CAGGRETEAFF
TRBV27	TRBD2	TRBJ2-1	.	TGTGCCAGCAGTTCTCCGGGACTAGCGGGGGACCCGGGGCGCAATGAACAGTTCTTC	CASSSPGLAGDPGRNEQFF
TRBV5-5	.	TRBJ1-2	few	TGTGCCAGCAGCCCAACAGGGCACTATGGCTACACCTTC	CASSPTGHYGYTF
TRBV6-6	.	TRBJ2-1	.	TGTGCCAGTATAGATGTCGACAATGAGCAGTTCTTC	CASIDVDNEQFF
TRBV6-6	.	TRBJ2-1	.	TGTGCCAGCAGCCAAACACAGGGCTTTGGGGATGAGCAGTTCTTC	CASSQTQGFGDEQFF
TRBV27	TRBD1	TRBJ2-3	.	TGTGCCAGCAGTCTACCGGGACAGGGGGCAACAGATACGCAGTATTTT	CASSLPGQGATDTQYF
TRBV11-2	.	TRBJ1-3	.	TGTGCCAGTGTACAGGGTGGTGGAAACACCATATATTTT	CASVQGGGNTIYF
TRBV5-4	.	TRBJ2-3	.	TGTGCACACGAGAGCCCAATCAGGGGTGATACGCAGTATTTT	CAHESPIRGDTQYF
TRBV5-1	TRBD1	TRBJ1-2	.	TGCGCCAGCAGCTTTGGGGACAGGGAAAGCTACCCCTTC	CASSFGDRESYPF
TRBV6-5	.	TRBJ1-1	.	TGTGCCAGCAGTCCACAGACAGGTGGGGGCACTGAAGCTTTCTTT	CASSPQTGGGTEAFF
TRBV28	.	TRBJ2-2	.	TGTGCCAGCAGTTTATTTGGATGGCGGAGCACCGGGGAGCTGTTTTTT	CASSLFGWRSTGELFF
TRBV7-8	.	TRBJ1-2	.	TGTGCCAGCAGCCTCTCTGCAAACAGGCACAACTATGGCTACACCTTC	CASSLSANRHNYGYTF
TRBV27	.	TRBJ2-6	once	TGTGCCAGCAGTCCTATGACAGGATTAGGCACTGGGGCCAACGTCCTGACTTTC	CASSPMTGLGTGANVLTF
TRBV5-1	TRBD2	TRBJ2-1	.	TGCGCCAGCAGCTCCACTAGCGGGAGCTCTTACAATGAGCAGTTCTTC	CASSSTSGSSYNEQFF
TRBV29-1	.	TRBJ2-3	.	TGCAGCGCCGAGGGCAGGGGAGGGGGTTTGGGTACGCAGTATTTT	CSAEGRGGGLGTQYF
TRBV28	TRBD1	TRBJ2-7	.	TGTGCCAGCAGTTTAGGGACAGGGGTGGGCGAGCAGTACTTC	CASSLGTGVGEQYF
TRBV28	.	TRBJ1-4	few	TGTGCCAGCAGTTTTCGGGGGATCAAGGAAAAACTGTTTTTT	CASSFRGIKEKLFF
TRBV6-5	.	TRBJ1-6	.	TGTGCCAGCAGACGCTCCGGGACTCATAATTCACCCCTCCACTTT	CASRRSGTHNSPLHF
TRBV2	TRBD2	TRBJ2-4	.	TGTGCCAGTGGACTAGCGGGAGGGCTTGGCAAAAACATTCAGTACTTC	CASGLAGGLGKNIQYF
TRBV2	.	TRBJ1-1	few	TGTGCCAGCAGTGGTGTTACGGGGAACACTGAAGCTTTCTTT	CASSGVTGNTEAFF
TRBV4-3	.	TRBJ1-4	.	TGCGCCAGCAGCCAAGGGGTCGGAGCCGGGGGTGAAAAACTGTTTTTT	CASSQGVGAGGEKLFF
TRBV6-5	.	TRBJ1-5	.	TGTGCCAGCAGTTACGGTACAGTTAGCAATCAGCCCCAGCATTTT	CASSYGTVSNQPQHF
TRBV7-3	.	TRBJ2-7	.	TGTGCCAGCAGCTTTTCCTCGGACACCGAGCAGTACTTC	CASSFSSDTEQYF
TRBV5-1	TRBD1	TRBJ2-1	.	TGCGCCAGCAGCCTGACAGGGGTATACAATGAGCAGTTCTTC	CASSLTGVYNEQFF
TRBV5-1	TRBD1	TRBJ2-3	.	TGCGCCAGCAGGTACAGGGGGCAAGATACGCAGTATTTT	CASRYRGQDTQYF
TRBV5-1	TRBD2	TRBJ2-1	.	TGCGCCAGCAGCTCGGGGGGGGTCTACAATGAGCAGTTCTTC	CASSSGGVYNEQFF
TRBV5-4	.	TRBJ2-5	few	TGTGCCAGCAGCTTTTATCAGGGCCAGTACCAAGAGACCCAGTACTTC	CASSFYQGQYQETQYF
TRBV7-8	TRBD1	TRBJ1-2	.	TGTGCCAGCAGCTTAGGGGACAGGGTGAACTATGGCTACACCTTC	CASSLGDRVNYGYTF
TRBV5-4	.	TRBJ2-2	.	TGTGCCAGCAGCTTTTTGGGGGGTAGGACCGGGGAGCTGTTTTTT	CASSFLGGRTGELFF
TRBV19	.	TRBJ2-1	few	TGTGCCAGTAGTATACGTGGGCAGCATGAGCAGTTCTTC	CASSIRGQHEQFF
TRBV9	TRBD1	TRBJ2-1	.	TGTGCCAGCAGCTTGGGACAGAGCTCCTACAATGAGCAGTTCTTC	CASSLGQSSYNEQFF
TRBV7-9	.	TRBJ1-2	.	TGTGCCAGCAGCCCTTTGCGGGGCTTCGCCCGAAACGGCTACACCTTC	CASSPLRGFARNGYTF
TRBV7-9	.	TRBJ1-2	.	TGTGCCAGCAGCTTAGGATGGACAGATTATGGCTACCCCTTC	CASSLGWTDYGYPF
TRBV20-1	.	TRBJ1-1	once	TGCAGCCCTGACTTGCACACTGAAGCTTTCTTT	CSPDLHTEAFF
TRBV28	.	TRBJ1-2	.	TGTGCCAGCAGTTTACCCGGGCAGGGCGCCCATGGCTACACCTTC	CASSLPGQGAHGYTF
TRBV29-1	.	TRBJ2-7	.	TGCAGCGCCAGAGACAGTTCCTACGAGCAGTACTTC	CSARDSSYEQYF
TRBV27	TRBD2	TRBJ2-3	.	TGTGCCAGCAGTGCACTACTTAGCGGGAGGGGACACGGGGTAGATACGCAGTATTTT	CASSALLSGRGHGVDTQYF
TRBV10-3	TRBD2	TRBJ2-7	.	TGTGCCATCAGTGAAGGCGGGAGGGCCGGCTACGAGCAGTACTTC	CAISEGGRAGYEQYF
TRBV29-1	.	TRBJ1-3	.	TGCAGCGTTCGTTCGGGAGTCTCTGGAAACACCATATATTTT	CSVRSGVSGNTIYF
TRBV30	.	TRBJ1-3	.	TGTGCTCTCCACAGGGACACCTCTGGAAACACCATATATTTT	CALHRDTSGNTIYF